The clone carrying this T cell receptor beta chain occurred many times. A second roughly 7 to 12 cycle PCR used barcoded and J-beta primers. One entry per CDR3 protein, called by TCRdb with MiXCR from the 5' RACE reads. Among some 700,000 distinct CDR3 sequences listed, roughly 20% were seen once. The data were taken from a study of blood T cells in healthy people across ages. CDR3 length: 14 amino acids. Germline assignment: CDR1 DFQATT and CDR2 SNEGSKA (reference sequence). Trimming at V came to 4 bases and at J to 8 bases, leaving 10 bases not matched to a gene. The receptor was isolated from an older man in good health. The specimen was blood. The chain uses TRBV20-1 and TRBJ2-3; 9 nucleotides agree with TRBD2. CDR3 nucleotide sequence: TGCAGTGCTACTGGAGAAGCGGGAGGCGGTACGCAGTATTTT. Amino acids: CSATGEAGGGTQYF.